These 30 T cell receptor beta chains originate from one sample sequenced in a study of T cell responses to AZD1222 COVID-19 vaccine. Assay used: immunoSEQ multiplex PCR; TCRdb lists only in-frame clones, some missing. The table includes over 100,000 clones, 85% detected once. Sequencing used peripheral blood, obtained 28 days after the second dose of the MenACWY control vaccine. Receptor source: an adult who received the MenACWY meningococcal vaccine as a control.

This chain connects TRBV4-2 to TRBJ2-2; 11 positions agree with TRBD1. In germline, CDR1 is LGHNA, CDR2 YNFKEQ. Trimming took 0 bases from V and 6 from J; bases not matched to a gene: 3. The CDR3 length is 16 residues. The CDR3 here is CASSQDVGQGAGELFF. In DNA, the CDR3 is TGTGCCAGCAGCCAAGACGTGGGACAGGGGGCCGGGGAGCTGTTTTTT.

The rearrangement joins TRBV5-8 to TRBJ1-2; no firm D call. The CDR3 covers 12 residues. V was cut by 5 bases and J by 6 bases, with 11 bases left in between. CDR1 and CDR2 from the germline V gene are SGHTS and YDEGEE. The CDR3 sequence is CASSLSVDGYTF. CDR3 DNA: TGTGCCAGCAGTCTCTCGGTGGATGGCTACACCTTC.

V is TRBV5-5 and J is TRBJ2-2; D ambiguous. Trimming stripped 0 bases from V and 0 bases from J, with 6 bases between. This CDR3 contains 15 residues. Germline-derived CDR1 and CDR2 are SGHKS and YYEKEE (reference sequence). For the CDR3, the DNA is TGTGCCAGCAGCTTGGAGCAGTCGAACACCGGGGAGCTGTTTTTT. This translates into CASSLEQSNTGELFF.

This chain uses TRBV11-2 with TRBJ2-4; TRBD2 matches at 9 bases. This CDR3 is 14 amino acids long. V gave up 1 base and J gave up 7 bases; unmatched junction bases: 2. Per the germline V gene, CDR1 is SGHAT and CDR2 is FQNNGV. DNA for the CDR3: TGTGCCAGCAGCTTAGCTAGCGGGAACAACATTCAGTACTTC. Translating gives CASSLASGNNIQYF.

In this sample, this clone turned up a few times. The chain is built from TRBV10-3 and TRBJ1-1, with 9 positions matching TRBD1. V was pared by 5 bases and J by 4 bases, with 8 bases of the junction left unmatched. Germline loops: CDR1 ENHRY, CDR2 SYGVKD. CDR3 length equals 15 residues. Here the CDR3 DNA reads TGTGCCATCAGTAGACAGGGGGAACTTTTCACTGAAGCTTTCTTT. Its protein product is CAISRQGELFTEAFF.

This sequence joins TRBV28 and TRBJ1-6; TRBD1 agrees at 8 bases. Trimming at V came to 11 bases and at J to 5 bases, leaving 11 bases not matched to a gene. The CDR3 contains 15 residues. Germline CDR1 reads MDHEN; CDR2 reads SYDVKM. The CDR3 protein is CAGGDQTGDNSPLHF. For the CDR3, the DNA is TGTGCCGGGGGGGACCAGACAGGGGATAATTCACCCCTCCACTTT.

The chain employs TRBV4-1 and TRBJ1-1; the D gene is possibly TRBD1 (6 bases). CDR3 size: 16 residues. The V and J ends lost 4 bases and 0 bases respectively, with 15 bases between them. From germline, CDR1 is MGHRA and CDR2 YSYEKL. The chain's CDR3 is CASSLMAGAVNTEAFF. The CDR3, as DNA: TGCGCCAGCAGCCTCATGGCAGGGGCGGTGAACACTGAAGCTTTCTTT.

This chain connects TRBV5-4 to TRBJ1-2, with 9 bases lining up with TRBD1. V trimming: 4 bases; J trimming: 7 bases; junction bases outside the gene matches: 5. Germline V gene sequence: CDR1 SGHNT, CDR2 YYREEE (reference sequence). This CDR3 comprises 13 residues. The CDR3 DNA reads TGTGCCAGCAGCGTGGGACAGGGCCCTGGCTACACCTTC. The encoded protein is CASSVGQGPGYTF.

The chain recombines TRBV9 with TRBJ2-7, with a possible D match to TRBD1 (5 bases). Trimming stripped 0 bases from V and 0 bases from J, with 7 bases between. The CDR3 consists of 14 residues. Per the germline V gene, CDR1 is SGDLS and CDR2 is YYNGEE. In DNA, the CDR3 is TGTGCCAGCAGCGTAGGGGGCAGCTCCTACGAGCAGTACTTC. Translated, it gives CASSVGGSSYEQYF.

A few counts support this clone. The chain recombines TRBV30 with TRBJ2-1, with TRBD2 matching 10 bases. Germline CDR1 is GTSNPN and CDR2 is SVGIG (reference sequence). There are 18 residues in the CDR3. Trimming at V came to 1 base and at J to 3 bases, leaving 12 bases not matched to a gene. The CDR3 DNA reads TGTGCCTGGAGTGGAGGGGCTAGCGGGAGTTCGCACTACAATGAGCAGTTCTTC. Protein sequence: CAWSGGASGSSHYNEQFF.

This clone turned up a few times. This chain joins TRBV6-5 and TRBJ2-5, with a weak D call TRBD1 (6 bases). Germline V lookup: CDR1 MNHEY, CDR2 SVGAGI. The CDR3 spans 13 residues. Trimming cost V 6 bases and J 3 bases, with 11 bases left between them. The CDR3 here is CASRNRDKETQYF. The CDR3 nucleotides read TGTGCCAGCAGGAACCGGGACAAAGAGACCCAGTACTTC.

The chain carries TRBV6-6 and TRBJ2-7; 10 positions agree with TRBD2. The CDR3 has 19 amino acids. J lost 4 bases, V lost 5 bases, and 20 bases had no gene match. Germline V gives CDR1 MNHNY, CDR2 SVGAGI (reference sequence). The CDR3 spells CASSPTTSGLWGGSYEQYF. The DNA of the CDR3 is TGTGCCAGCAGTCCCACGACTAGCGGGCTATGGGGTGGTTCGTACGAGCAGTACTTC.

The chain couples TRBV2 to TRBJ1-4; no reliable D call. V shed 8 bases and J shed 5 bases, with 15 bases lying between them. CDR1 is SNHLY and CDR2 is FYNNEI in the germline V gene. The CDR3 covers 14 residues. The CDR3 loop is CASGRLTLNEKLFF. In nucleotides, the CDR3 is TGTGCCAGCGGCCGACTAACTCTAAATGAAAAACTGTTTTTT.

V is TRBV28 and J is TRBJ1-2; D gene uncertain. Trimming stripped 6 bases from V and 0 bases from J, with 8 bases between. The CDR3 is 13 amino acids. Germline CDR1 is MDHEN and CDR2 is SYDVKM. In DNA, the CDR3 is TGTGCCAGCAGGGCGGACCCTAACTATGGCTACACCTTC. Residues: CASRADPNYGYTF.

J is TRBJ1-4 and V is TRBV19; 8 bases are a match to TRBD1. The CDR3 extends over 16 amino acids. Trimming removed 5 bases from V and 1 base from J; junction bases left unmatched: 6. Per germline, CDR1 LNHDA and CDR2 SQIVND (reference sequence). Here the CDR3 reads CASSPGQGRTNEKLFF. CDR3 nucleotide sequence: TGTGCCAGTAGTCCCGGACAGGGACGAACTAATGAAAAACTGTTTTTT.

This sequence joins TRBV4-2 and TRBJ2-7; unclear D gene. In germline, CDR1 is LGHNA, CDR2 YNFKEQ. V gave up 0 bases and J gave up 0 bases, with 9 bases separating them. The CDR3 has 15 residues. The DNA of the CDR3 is TGTGCCAGCAGCCAAGATCTGAGCCCCTCCTACGAGCAGTACGTC. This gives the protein CASSQDLSPSYEQYV.

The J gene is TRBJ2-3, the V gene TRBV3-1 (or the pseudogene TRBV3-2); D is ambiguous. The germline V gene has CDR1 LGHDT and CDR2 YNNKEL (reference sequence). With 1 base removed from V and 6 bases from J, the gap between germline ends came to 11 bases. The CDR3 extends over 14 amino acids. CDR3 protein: CASSQGADQDTQYF. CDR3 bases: TGTGCCAGCAGCCAAGGGGCTGACCAGGATACGCAGTATTTT.

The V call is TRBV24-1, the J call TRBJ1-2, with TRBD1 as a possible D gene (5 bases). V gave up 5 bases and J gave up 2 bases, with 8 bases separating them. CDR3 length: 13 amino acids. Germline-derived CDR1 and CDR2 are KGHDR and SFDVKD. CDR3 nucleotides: TGTGCCACCAGTGCAGGGAGCAACTATGGCTACACCTTC. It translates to CATSAGSNYGYTF.

CDR3 DNA: TGTGCCAGCAGCTCGGACAGGGGGCTTTTTCAGCCCCAGCATTTT. This gives the protein CASSSDRGLFQPQHF. V and J are TRBV28 and TRBJ1-5; 11 bases fit TRBD1. With V trimmed by 6 bases and J by 6 bases, 7 bases remained unmatched. This CDR3 contains 15 residues. Looked up from germline, CDR1 is MDHEN and CDR2 is SYDVKM. The whole variable domain, remainder taken from reference TRBV28 and TRBJ1-5, is DVKVTQSSRYLVKRTGEKVFLECVQDMDHENMFWYRQDPGLGLRLIYFSYDVKMKEKGDIPEGYSVSREKKERFSLILESASTNQTSMYLCASSSDRGLFQPQHFGDGTRLSIL.

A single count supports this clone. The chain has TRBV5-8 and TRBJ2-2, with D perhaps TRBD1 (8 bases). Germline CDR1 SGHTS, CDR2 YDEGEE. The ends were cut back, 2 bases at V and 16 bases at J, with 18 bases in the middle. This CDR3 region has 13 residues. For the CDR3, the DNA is TGTGCCAGCAGCTTCGCCGGACAGGGAGGGAGGTTTTTT. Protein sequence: CASSFAGQGGRFF.

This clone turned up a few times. The CDR3 is CASSLGQGSGANVLTF. CDR3 DNA: TGTGCCAGCAGCTTAGGTCAGGGCTCTGGGGCCAACGTCCTGACTTTC. The chain recombines TRBV7-8 with TRBJ2-6; weak D call: TRBD1 (5 bases). Trimming removed 1 base from V and 0 bases from J, with 7 bases in between. The CDR3 runs 16 residues. The germline gives CDR1 SGHVS, CDR2 FQNEAQ.

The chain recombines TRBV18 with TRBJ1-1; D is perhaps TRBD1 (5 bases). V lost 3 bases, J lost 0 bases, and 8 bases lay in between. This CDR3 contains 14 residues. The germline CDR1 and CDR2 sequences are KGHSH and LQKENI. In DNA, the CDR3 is TGTGCCAGCTCACCCGGACACTTGAACACTGAAGCTTTCTTT. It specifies CASSPGHLNTEAFF.

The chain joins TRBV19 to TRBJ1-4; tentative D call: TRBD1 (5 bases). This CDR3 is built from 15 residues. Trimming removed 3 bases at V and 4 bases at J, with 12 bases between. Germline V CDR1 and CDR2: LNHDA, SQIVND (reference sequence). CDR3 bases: TGTGCCAGTAGTATCGGGGGGGTTGATAATGAAAAACTGTTTTTT. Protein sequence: CASSIGGVDNEKLFF.

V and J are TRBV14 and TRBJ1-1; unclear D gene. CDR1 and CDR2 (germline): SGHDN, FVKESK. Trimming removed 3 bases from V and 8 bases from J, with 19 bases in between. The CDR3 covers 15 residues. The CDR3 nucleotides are TGTGCCAGCAGCCATATGAGCGAGAGGTCTTGGGAAGCTTTCTTT. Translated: CASSHMSERSWEAFF. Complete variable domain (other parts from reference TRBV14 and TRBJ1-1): EAGVTQFPSHSVIEKGQTVTLRCDPISGHDNLYWYRRVMGKEIKFLLHFVKESKQDESGMPNNRFLAERTGGTYSTLKVQPAELEDSGVYFCASSHMSERSWEAFFGQGTRLTVV.

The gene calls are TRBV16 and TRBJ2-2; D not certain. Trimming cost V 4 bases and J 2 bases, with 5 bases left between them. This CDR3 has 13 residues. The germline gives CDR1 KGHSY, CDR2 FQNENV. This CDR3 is CASSLVNTGELFF. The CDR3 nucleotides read TGTGCCAGCAGCCTCGTTAACACCGGGGAGCTGTTTTTT.

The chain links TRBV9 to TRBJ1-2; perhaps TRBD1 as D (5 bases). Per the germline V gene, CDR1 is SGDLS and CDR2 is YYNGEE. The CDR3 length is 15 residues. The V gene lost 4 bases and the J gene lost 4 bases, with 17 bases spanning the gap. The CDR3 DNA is TGTGCCAGCAGCCCCCGGGGGGAAAACATCTATGGCTACACCTTC. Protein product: CASSPRGENIYGYTF.

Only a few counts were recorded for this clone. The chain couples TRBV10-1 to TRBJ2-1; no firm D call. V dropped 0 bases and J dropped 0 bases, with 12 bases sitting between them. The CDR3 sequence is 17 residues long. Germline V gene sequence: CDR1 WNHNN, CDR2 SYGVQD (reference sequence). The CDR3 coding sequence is TGCGCCAGCAGTGAGTCGATGCAGGAGAGCTCCTACAATGAGCAGTTCTTC. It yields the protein CASSESMQESSYNEQFF.

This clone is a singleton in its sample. CDR3 in DNA: TGTGCCAGCAGTTGGCTAGCGGGAGAGACCGGGGAGCTGTTTTTT. This codes for CASSWLAGETGELFF. The chain uses TRBV6-6 and TRBJ2-2; 10 bases align to TRBD2. Looked up from germline, CDR1 is MNHNY and CDR2 is SVGAGI (reference sequence). V lost 4 bases to trimming and J lost 5 bases; unmatched junction nucleotides: 4. This CDR3 contains 15 residues.

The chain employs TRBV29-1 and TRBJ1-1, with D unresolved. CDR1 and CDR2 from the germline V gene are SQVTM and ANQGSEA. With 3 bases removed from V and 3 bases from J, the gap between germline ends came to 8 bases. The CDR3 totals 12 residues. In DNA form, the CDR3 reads TGCAGCGTTGATTCGCAGGACACTGAAGCTTTCTTT. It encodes CSVDSQDTEAFF.

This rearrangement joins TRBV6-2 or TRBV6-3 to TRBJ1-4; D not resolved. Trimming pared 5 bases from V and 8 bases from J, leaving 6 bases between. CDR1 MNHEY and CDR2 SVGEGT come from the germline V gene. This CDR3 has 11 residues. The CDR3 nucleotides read TGTGCCAGCAGTGACGTCGAAAAACTGTTTTTT. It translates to CASSDVEKLFF.